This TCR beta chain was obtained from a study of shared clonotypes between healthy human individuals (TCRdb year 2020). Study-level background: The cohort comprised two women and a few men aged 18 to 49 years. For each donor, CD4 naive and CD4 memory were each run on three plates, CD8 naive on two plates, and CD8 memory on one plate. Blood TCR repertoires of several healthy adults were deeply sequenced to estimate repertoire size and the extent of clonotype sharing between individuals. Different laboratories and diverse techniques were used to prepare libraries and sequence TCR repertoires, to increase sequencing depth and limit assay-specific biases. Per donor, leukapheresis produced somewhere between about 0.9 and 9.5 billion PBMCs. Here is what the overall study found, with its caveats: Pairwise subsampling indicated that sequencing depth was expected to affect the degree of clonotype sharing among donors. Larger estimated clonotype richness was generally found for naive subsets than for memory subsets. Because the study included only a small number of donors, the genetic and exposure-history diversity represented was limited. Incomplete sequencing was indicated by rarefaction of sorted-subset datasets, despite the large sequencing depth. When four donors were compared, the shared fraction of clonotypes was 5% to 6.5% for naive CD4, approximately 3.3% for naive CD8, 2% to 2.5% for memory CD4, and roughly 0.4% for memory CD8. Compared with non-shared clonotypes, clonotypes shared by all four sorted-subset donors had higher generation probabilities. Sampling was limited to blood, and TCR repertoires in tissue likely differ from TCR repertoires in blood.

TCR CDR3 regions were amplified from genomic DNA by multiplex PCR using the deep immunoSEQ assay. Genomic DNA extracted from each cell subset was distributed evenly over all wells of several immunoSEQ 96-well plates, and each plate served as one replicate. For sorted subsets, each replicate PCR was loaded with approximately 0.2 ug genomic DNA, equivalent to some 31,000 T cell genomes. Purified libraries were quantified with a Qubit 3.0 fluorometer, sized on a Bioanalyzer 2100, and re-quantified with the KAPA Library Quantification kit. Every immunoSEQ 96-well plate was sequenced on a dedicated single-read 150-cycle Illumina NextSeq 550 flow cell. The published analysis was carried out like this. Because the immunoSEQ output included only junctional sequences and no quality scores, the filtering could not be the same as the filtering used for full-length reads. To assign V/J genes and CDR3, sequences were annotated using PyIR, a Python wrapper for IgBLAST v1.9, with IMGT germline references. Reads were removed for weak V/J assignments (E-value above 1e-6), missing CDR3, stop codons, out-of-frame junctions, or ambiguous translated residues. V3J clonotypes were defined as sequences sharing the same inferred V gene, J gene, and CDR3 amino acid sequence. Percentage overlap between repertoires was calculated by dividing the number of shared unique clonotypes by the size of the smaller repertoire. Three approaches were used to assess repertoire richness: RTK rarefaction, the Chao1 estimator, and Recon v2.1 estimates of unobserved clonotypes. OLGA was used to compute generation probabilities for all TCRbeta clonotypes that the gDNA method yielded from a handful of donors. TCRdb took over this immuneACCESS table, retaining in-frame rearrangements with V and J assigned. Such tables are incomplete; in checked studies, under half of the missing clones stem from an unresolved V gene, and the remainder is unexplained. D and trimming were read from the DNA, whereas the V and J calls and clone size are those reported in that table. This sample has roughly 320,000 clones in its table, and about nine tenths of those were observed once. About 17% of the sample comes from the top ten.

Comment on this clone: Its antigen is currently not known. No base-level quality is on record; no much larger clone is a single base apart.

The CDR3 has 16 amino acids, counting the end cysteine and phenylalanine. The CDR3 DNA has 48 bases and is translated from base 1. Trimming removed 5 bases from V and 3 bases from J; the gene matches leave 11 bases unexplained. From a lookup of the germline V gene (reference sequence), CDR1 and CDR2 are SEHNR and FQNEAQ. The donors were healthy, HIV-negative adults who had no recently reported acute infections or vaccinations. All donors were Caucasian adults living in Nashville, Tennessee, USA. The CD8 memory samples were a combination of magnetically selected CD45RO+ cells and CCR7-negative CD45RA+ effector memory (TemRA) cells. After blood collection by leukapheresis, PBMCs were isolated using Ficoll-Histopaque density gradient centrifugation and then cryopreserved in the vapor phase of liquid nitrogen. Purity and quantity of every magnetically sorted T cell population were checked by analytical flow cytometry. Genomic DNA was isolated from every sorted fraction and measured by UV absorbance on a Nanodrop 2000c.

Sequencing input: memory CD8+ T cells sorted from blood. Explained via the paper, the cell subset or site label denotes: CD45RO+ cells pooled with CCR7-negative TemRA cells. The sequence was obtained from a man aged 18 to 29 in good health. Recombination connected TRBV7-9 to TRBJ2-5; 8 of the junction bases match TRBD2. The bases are TGTGCCAGCAGCCCTCGAGTAGCGGGACTCGAAGAGACCCAGTACTTC. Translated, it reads CASSPRVAGLEETQYF. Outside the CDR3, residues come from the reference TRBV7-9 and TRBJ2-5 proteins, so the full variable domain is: DTGVSQNPRHKITKRGQNVTFRCDPISEHNRLYWYRQTLGQGPEFLTYFQNEAQLEKSRLLSDRFSAERPKGSFSTLEIQRTEQGDSAMYLCASSPRVAGLEETQYFGPGTRLLVL.